The clone carrying this T cell receptor (beta chain) was seen a handful of times. Antigen unknown. At one of its ends the junction is not consistent with the germline gene, which may arise from a read error. These data belong to a study of T cells after yellow fever vaccination. One entry per CDR3 protein, called by TCRdb with MiXCR from the 5' RACE reads. The sample includes some 300,000 distinct CDR3 sequences, around 8.1% seen only once; the top ten take 15% to 20%. General study results and limits: The secondary response was weaker, and its peak arrived faster, on day 5 versus 15. Reappearing after the booster were most of the clones from primary vaccination (approximately 96% CD4, roughly 86% CD8).

CDR1 and CDR2 from the germline V gene are SGHNT and YYREEE (reference sequence). The CDR3 is 16 amino acids. The TCR originated in a man in his late teens or twenties who received the YFV17D yellow fever vaccine. The V call is TRBV5-4, the J call TRBJ2-1; 13 bases line up with TRBD2. The sample here was PBMCs, taken about 49 days after the first yellow fever vaccination. CDR3 nucleotides: TGTGCCAGCAGCTTCGGACTAGCGGGGGCTCTTACAATAGGGGTCTTC. This encodes CASSFGLAGALTIGVF. Drawing the rest from reference TRBV5-4 and TRBJ2-1, the complete variable domain is ETGVTQSPTHLIKTRGQQVTLRCSSQSGHNTVSWYQQALGQGPQFIFQYYREEENGRGNFPPRFSGLQFPNYSSELNVNALELDDSALYLCASSFGLAGALTIGVFGPGTRLTVL.